This T cell receptor delta chain was retrieved from a study of gamma-delta T cells after stem cell transplantation. TCRdb re-called the RT-PCR reads using CATT. The table lists roughly 1,400 delta-chain clones, roughly 6.7% of them singletons, with 20% to 25% in the top ten. Per the germline V gene, CDR1 is GEAIGNYY and CDR2 is EKD. The ends lost 3 bases at V and 1 base at J; junction bases unmatched: 14. The length of the CDR3 is 22 residues. V gene TRDV2 combines with J gene TRDJ3; 13 nucleotides line up with TRDD3. The TCR sequence derives from a human donor. It is not recorded whose cells these are; they may come from a transplant donor. The sequencing sample was made of gamma-delta T cells. DNA of the CDR3: TGTGCCTGTGACCCTATACTGGGGGATACGCTTAAGACGTCCTGGGACACCCGACAGATGTTTTTC. Protein: CACDPILGDTLKTSWDTRQMFF.